One and the same sample provided the 14 T cell receptor beta chains below, sequenced in a study of cytomegalovirus exposure and HLA in healthy donors. Both 60 Vbeta primers and 13 Jbeta primers went into the PCR. The method was immunoSEQ multiplex PCR; TCRdb's version includes in-frame clones alone and lacks a portion of them. The sample has about 140,000 clones, 55% to 80% seen once. Sequencing input: PBMCs. These TCRs come from a woman aged 40 to 50 in good health and CMV-seronegative.

The chain joins TRBV7-8 to TRBJ1-1, with 9 positions matching TRBD1. The CDR3 totals 15 residues. V dropped 3 bases and J dropped 5; count of bases not matched to a gene: 7. Germline V gene sequence: CDR1 SGHVS, CDR2 FQNEAQ. CDR3 residues: CASSFHRGQGTEAFF. The CDR3 DNA sequence: TGTGCCAGCAGCTTTCACAGGGGGCAAGGGACTGAAGCTTTCTTT.

This rearrangement joins TRBV5-1 to TRBJ1-4; 12 positions agree with TRBD1. Unmatched junction bases numbered 4, after V lost 0 bases and J lost 4 bases. Germline V CDR1 and CDR2: SGHRS, YFSETQ. The CDR3 runs 17 residues. This CDR3 is CASSLGGTGGINEKLFF. CDR3 bases: TGCGCCAGCAGCTTGGGGGGGACAGGGGGCATTAATGAAAAACTGTTTTTT.

The chain carries TRBV4-2 and TRBJ2-7, with D uncertain. Germline assignment: CDR1 LGHNA and CDR2 YNFKEQ. The germline V and J ends were trimmed by 0 bases and 0 bases, with 12 bases remaining between them. The CDR3 runs to 16 residues. CDR3 region: CASSQEAVLSSYEQYF. Written as DNA, the CDR3 is TGTGCCAGCAGCCAAGAGGCAGTACTAAGCTCCTACGAGCAGTACTTC.

The V call is TRBV19, the J call TRBJ2-2; 8 bases align to TRBD2. The CDR3 loop spans 14 amino acids. The junction had 7 bases not matched to a gene; V was cut back by 6 bases and J by 7 bases. Germline lookup yields CDR1 LNHDA and CDR2 SQIVND (reference sequence). Written as DNA, the CDR3 is TGTGCCAGTAGCCACGGGGGGGCCCGCGGGGAGCTGTTTTTT. Residues: CASSHGGARGELFF.

V usage is TRBV4-1 and J usage is TRBJ1-5, with D maybe TRBD1 (5 bases). Trimming took 1 base from V and 6 from J, leaving 16 bases between them. CDR3 size: 16 residues. Germline V gene lookup returns CDR1 MGHRA and CDR2 YSYEKL. For the CDR3, the DNA is TGCGCCAGCAGCCAAGTGAGCACAGGTGGGCCTCAGCCCCAGCATTTT. This codes for CASSQVSTGGPQPQHF.

V usage is TRBV13 and J usage is TRBJ2-2, with 12 bases that match TRBD2. The V and J ends lost 4 bases and 5 bases, in that order; junction bases with no gene match: 5. CDR1 PRHDT and CDR2 FYEKMQ come from the germline V gene (reference sequence). The CDR3 runs 16 residues. The CDR3 nucleotides read TGTGCCAGCAGCTCTCTAGCGGGGGGGCCAACCGGGGAGCTGTTTTTT. It is translated as CASSSLAGGPTGELFF. The full variable domain, completed using reference TRBV13 and TRBJ2-2, is AAGVIQSPRHLIKEKRETATLKCYPIPRHDTVYWYQQGPGQDPQFLISFYEKMQSDKGSIPDRFSAQQFSDYHSELNMSSLELGDSALYFCASSSLAGGPTGELFFGEGSRLTVL.

The rearrangement joins TRBV29-1 to TRBJ2-5, with TRBD2 as a possible D gene (5 bases). This CDR3 has 13 residues. Germline lookup yields CDR1 SQVTM and CDR2 ANQGSEA. Trimming stripped 6 bases from V and 3 bases from J, with 14 bases between. The CDR3: CSVTRAAKETQYF. DNA of the CDR3: TGCAGCGTCACGAGGGCAGCTAAAGAGACCCAGTACTTC.

The J gene is TRBJ2-1, the V gene TRBV6-1; TRBD2 matches at 7 bases. Germline CDR1 is MNHNS and CDR2 is SASEGT. V shed 3 bases, J shed 7 bases, and the junction held 12 bases outside the gene matches. The CDR3 runs to 16 residues. The CDR3 loop is CASSDTPLAIRNEQFF. For the CDR3, the DNA is TGTGCCAGCAGTGACACTCCACTAGCGATCAGGAATGAGCAGTTCTTC.

The chain joins TRBV7-9 to TRBJ2-3, with 11 bases lining up with TRBD2. The V and J ends lost 8 bases and 4 bases, in that order; junction bases with no gene match: 5. The CDR3 length is 14 residues. Germline lookup yields CDR1 SEHNR and CDR2 FQNEAQ (reference sequence). The CDR3 loop is CASQTSGVSDTQYF. The CDR3 DNA follows: TGTGCCAGCCAGACTAGCGGGGTTTCAGATACGCAGTATTTT. The full variable domain, its missing parts supplied by reference TRBV7-9 and TRBJ2-3, is DTGVSQNPRHKITKRGQNVTFRCDPISEHNRLYWYRQTLGQGPEFLTYFQNEAQLEKSRLLSDRFSAERPKGSFSTLEIQRTEQGDSAMYLCASQTSGVSDTQYFGPGTRLTVL.

V and J are TRBV11-3 and TRBJ2-1, with D unresolved. The CDR3 runs 13 residues. Germline V gene sequence: CDR1 SGHNT, CDR2 YENEEA. V was shortened by 5 bases and J by 5 bases, with 10 bases between the two germline ends. The CDR3 reads CASSAQRHNEQFF. The CDR3 nucleotides read TGTGCCAGCAGCGCACAACGTCACAATGAGCAGTTCTTC.

This clone has only one observation. The rearrangement joins TRBV9 to TRBJ1-3; D is possibly TRBD1 (5 bases). The V end lost 0 bases, the J end lost 0 bases, and 13 bases lay between the germline ends. The CDR3 consists of 17 residues. Looked up from germline, CDR1 is SGDLS and CDR2 is YYNGEE. The CDR3 nucleotides are TGTGCCAGCAGCGTAGGGGTCCAGGGATCCTCTGGAAACACCATATATTTT. Protein sequence: CASSVGVQGSSGNTIYF.

The chain is built from TRBV5-5 and TRBJ1-6; 9 bases match TRBD1. V dropped 3 bases and J dropped 7; count of bases not matched to a gene: 5. Germline V gene data show CDR1 as SGHKS and CDR2 as YYEKEE (reference sequence). This CDR3 is 15 amino acids long. DNA of the CDR3: TGTGCCAGCAGCTATGGGACAGGGATAAATTCACCCCTCCACTTT. It codes for CASSYGTGINSPLHF. Full variable domain (remainder filled in from reference TRBV5-5 and TRBJ1-6): DAGVTQSPTHLIKTRGQQVTLRCSPISGHKSVSWYQQVLGQGPQFIFQYYEKEERGRGNFPDRFSARQFPNYSSELNVNALLLGDSALYLCASSYGTGINSPLHFGNGTRLTVT.

This clone appeared a single time. This chain joins TRBV5-6 and TRBJ2-7; no reliable D call. This CDR3 is built from 13 residues. Germline-derived CDR1 and CDR2 are SGHDT and YYEEEE. The V end lost 2 bases, the J end lost 3 bases, and 9 bases lay between the germline ends. CDR3: CASSLTSYYEQYV. CDR3 sequence (DNA): TGTGCCAGCAGCTTAACCAGCTACTACGAGCAGTACGTC.

The V and J genes are TRBV5-4 and TRBJ2-5; 10 bases are shared with TRBD2. This CDR3 spans 16 amino acids. Germline CDR1 SGHNT, CDR2 YYREEE (reference sequence). V shed 3 bases and J 3 bases; nucleotides not matched to a gene: 8. The CDR3 sequence is CASSWGIAGGEETQYF. The DNA for the CDR3 is TGTGCCAGCAGCTGGGGAATAGCGGGGGGAGAAGAGACCCAGTACTTC.